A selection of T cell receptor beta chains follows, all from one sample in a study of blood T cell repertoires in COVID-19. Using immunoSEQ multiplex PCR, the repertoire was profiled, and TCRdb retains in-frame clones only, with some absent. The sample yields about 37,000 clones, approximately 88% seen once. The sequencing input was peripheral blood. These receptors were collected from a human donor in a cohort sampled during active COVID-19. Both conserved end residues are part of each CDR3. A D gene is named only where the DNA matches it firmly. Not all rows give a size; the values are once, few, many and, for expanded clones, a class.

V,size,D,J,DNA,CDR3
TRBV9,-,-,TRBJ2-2,TGTGCCAGCAGCGTAGAGACGGGGGGCCCCACCGGGGAGCTGTTTTTT,CASSVETGGPTGELFF
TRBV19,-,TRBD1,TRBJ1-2,TGTGCCAGTAGTTCCCGGACAGGGAGCTTGGAAGGCTACACCTTC,CASSSRTGSLEGYTF
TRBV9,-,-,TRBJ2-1,TGTGCCAGCAGCGCGGTACACAGCTCCTACAATGAGCAGTTCTTC,CASSAVHSSYNEQFF
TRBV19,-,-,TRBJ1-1,TGTGCCAGTAGACAGAGGGCTGAAGCTTTCTTT,CASRQRAEAFF
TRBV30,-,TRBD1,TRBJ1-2,TGTGCCTGGGCCGGGACAGGGAGGTCTAACTATGGCTACACCTTC,CAWAGTGRSNYGYTF
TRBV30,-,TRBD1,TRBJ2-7,TGTGCCTGGAGTGGGGACAGGGGACTCTACGAGCAGTACTTC,CAWSGDRGLYEQYF
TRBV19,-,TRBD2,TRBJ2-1,TGTGCCAGTAGTCAACCACGCCCGGGAGGGCCTCGCACTGAGCAGTTCTTC,CASSQPRPGGPRTEQFF
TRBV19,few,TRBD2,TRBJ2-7,TGTGCCAGTACAAAGCGGGAGGGAGACAGCGAGCAGTACTTC,CASTKREGDSEQYF
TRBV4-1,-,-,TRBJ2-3,TGCGCCAGCAGCATGGCCAGGGTCACAGATACGCAGTATTTT,CASSMARVTDTQYF
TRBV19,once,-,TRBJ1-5,TGTGCCAGTAGTATGACCAGGGGCCAGCCCCAGCATTTT,CASSMTRGQPQHF
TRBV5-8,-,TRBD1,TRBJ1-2,TGTGCCAGCCCGACAGGGGTCGTTGGCTACACCTTC,CASPTGVVGYTF
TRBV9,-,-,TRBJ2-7,TGTGCCAGCAGCGTGACAGAACCAGCCTACGAGCAGTACTTC,CASSVTEPAYEQYF
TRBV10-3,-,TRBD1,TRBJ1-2,TGTGCCACCAGGGACAGTTCTACCCACTATGGCTACACCTTC,CATRDSSTHYGYTF
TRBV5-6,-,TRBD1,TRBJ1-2,TGTGCCAGCAGTCTGGGACAGGGTGTAGGCTACACCTTC,CASSLGQGVGYTF
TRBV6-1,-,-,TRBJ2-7,TGTGCCAGCAGTGATCAGGGGGAGCAGTACTTC,CASSDQGEQYF
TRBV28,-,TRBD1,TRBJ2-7,TGTGCCAGCAGTTCTGCAGGGGGTAGCCACGAGCAGTACTTC,CASSSAGGSHEQYF
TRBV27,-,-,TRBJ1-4,TGTGCCAGCAGTTCCGGGACTTCCATAGAAAAACTGTTTTTT,CASSSGTSIEKLFF
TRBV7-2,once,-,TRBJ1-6,TGTGCCAGCAGCTTGGTTGCGAATTCACCCCTCCACTTT,CASSLVANSPLHF
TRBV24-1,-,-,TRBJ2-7,TGTGCCACCAGTGATTTGGGGACTCCTACCGGGCAGTACTTC,CATSDLGTPTGQYF
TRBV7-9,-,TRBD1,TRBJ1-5,TGTGCCAGCAGCTCAGGGACAGGGGGCAATCAGCCCCAGCATTTT,CASSSGTGGNQPQHF
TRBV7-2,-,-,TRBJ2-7,TGTGCCAGCCTCTCGACAGGTCACTCCTACGAGCAGTACTTC,CASLSTGHSYEQYF
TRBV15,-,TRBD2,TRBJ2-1,TGTGCCACCAGCTCAGGAGGGGACTACCCTCCCAATGAGCAGTTCTTC,CATSSGGDYPPNEQFF
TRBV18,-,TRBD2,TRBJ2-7,TGTGCCAGCTCACCACAGCGGGAGGCCCCCTACGAGCAGTACTTC,CASSPQREAPYEQYF
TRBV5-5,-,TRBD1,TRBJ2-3,TGTGCCAGCAGCGACAGGGGGACTTCAGATACGCAGTATTTT,CASSDRGTSDTQYF
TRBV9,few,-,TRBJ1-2,TGTGCCAGCAGCTCCTCATGGGGGGACGCCGATGGCTACACCTTC,CASSSSWGDADGYTF
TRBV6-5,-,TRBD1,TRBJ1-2,TGTGCCAGCAGTTACTCGGGGACAGCCGGCTATGGCTACACCTTC,CASSYSGTAGYGYTF
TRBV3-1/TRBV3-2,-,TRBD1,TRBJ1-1,TGTGCCAGCAGCCTGAGGACAGGGAATGCGATCACTGAAGCTTTCTTT,CASSLRTGNAITEAFF
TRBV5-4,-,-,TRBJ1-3,TGTGCCAGCAGCTTGGCGGGGTCTGGAAACACCATATATTTT,CASSLAGSGNTIYF
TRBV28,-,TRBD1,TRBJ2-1,TGTGCCAGCAGTCGGGGACAGTCGTACTACAATGAGCAGTTCTTC,CASSRGQSYYNEQFF
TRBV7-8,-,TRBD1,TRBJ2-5,TGTGCCAGCAGCTCGAACACAGGGGTTGGGGAGACCCAGTACTTC,CASSSNTGVGETQYF
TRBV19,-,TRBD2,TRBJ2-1,TGTGCCAGTAGTATGCGGACTAGCGGGGGAGGTAATGAGCAGTTCTTC,CASSMRTSGGGNEQFF
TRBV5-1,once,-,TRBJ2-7,TGCGCCAGCAGCTTGAGGTCATTCGCCCAGGGTCACGAGCAGTACTTC,CASSLRSFAQGHEQYF
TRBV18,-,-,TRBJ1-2,TGTGCCAGCTCACCTCGAGTCGGTGGCTACACCTTC,CASSPRVGGYTF